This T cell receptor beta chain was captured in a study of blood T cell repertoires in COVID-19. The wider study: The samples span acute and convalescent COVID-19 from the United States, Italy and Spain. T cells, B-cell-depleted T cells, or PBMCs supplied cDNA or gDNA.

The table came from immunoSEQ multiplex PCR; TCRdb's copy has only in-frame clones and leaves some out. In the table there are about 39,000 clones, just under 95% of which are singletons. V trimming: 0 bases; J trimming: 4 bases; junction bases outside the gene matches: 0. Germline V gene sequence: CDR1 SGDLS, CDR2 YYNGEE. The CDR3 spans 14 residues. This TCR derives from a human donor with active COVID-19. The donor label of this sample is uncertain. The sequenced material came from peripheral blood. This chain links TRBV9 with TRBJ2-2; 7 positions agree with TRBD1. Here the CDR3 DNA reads TGTGCCAGCAGCGTAGGGGACAGCACCGGGGAGCTGTTTTTT. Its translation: CASSVGDSTGELFF.